The 11 T cell receptor beta chains below come from one sample, sequenced in a study of blood T cell repertoires in COVID-19. Clones were sequenced by immunoSEQ multiplex PCR, and TCRdb holds only the in-frame ones, with some missing. This sample has around 320,000 clones; roughly 90% occur once, and the top ten carry approximately 4.1%. Sequenced sample: PBMCs or T cells enriched from blood (not recorded which). These receptors originate from a woman under 40 who had been exposed to COVID-19.

The chain carries TRBV4-3 and TRBJ2-7; tentative D call: TRBD1 (5 bases). CDR1 and CDR2 from the germline V gene are LGHNA and YSLEER. V was cut by 0 bases and J by 2 bases, with 11 bases left in between. CDR3 length: 15 amino acids. CDR3 residues: CASSQERNRTYEQYF. The CDR3 bases are TGCGCCAGCAGCCAAGAAAGGAACAGGACCTACGAGCAGTACTTC.

The CDR3 is CASSFRGVGEQYF. The DNA of the CDR3 is TGTGCCAGCAGCTTCCGGGGAGTCGGCGAGCAGTACTTC. V usage is TRBV7-9 and J usage is TRBJ2-7, with D possibly matching TRBD2 (5 bases). The CDR3 spans 13 residues. Germline V CDR1 and CDR2: SEHNR, FQNEAQ (reference sequence). The V and J ends lost 3 bases and 6 bases respectively, with 12 bases between them.

On this clone: This same CDR3 is encoded by further DNA sequences in the sample. The genes are TRBV7-9 and TRBJ2-7; maybe TRBD2 (5 bases). CDR1 is SEHNR, CDR2 FQNEAQ, per germline (reference sequence). The CDR3 contains 14 residues. Trimming took 1 base from V and 2 from J, leaving 9 bases between them. CDR3 region: CASSLGTGTYEQYF. The CDR3 DNA sequence: TGTGCCAGCAGCTTAGGGACGGGGACCTACGAGCAGTACTTC.

The chain couples TRBV4-3 to TRBJ1-2, with D perhaps matching TRBD1 (6 bases). There are 15 residues in the CDR3. Trimming took 0 bases from V and 1 from J, leaving 9 bases between them. The germline V gene has CDR1 LGHNA and CDR2 YSLEER. CDR3 residues: CASSQDVDSNYGYTF. CDR3 DNA sequence: TGCGCCAGCAGCCAAGACGTGGACAGTAACTATGGCTACACCTTC.

The chain uses TRBV2 and TRBJ2-7, with TRBD1 as a possible D gene (5 bases). The CDR3 sequence is 17 residues long. The V gene lost 1 base and the J gene lost 1 base, with 17 bases spanning the gap. The V gene's germline CDR1 is SNHLY and CDR2 FYNNEI. The CDR3, as DNA: TGTGCCAGCAGTGAAGGGCAGGGTACGAATCTTTCCTACGAGCAGTACTTC. Translated, it gives CASSEGQGTNLSYEQYF.

V is TRBV5-1 and J is TRBJ1-6; possible D gene TRBD1, 5 bases. The germline V gene has CDR1 SGHRS and CDR2 YFSETQ. The V and J ends lost 3 bases and 8 bases respectively, with 15 bases between them. The CDR3 contains 15 residues. The CDR3 here is CASSWGRSGDSPLHF. The CDR3 DNA reads TGCGCCAGCAGCTGGGGACGGTCGGGGGATTCACCCCTCCACTTT.

The chain combines TRBV7-2 with TRBJ2-5; D gene uncertain. V was shortened by 5 bases and J by 5 bases, with 9 bases between the two germline ends. Per germline, CDR1 SGHTA and CDR2 FQGNSA. The CDR3 spans 12 residues. The CDR3 bases are TGTGCCAGCAGCCGAGCCCTGGAGACCCAGTACTTC. Its translation: CASSRALETQYF.

The chain couples TRBV4-1 to TRBJ1-6; D possibly corresponds to TRBD1 (5 bases). This CDR3 has 14 amino acids. In germline, CDR1 is MGHRA, CDR2 YSYEKL. The germline V and J ends were trimmed by 1 base and 9 bases, with 10 bases remaining between them. This CDR3 is CASSQAGEGSPLHF. The CDR3 DNA is TGCGCCAGCAGCCAAGCGGGGGAGGGTTCACCCCTCCACTTT.

The chain has TRBV11-2 and TRBJ2-1; 11 bases match TRBD1. V lost 5 bases to trimming and J lost 4 bases; unmatched junction nucleotides: 4. The CDR3 covers 15 residues. Germline V gene data show CDR1 as SGHAT and CDR2 as FQNNGV. CDR3 region: CASSPDRGLYNEQFF. Here the CDR3 DNA reads TGTGCCAGCAGCCCGGACAGGGGGCTGTACAATGAGCAGTTCTTC.

This chain links TRBV18 with TRBJ1-2; the match to TRBD1 covers 8 bases. J lost 0 bases, V lost 3 bases, and 9 bases had no gene match. The CDR3 is made up of 17 amino acids. The germline gives CDR1 KGHSH, CDR2 LQKENI. Here the CDR3 reads CASSPLGDRQPNYGYTF. DNA of the CDR3: TGTGCCAGCTCACCCCTAGGGGACAGGCAACCTAACTATGGCTACACCTTC.

This chain uses TRBV3-1 (or the pseudogene TRBV3-2) with TRBJ1-2; weak D call: TRBD1 (5 bases). V was shortened by 1 base and J by 7 bases, with 16 bases between the two germline ends. The V gene's germline CDR1 is LGHDT and CDR2 YNNKEL (reference sequence). The CDR3 is 15 residues long. The CDR3: CASSQAPDSAGGYTF. CDR3 nucleotide sequence: TGTGCCAGCAGCCAAGCCCCCGACAGTGCCGGTGGCTACACCTTC.